These T cell receptor beta chains were read from a single sample in a study of tumor-infiltrating lymphocytes in primary liver carcinoma. TCRdb used MiXCR to reprocess the multiplex PCR reads, holding one entry per CDR3 protein. The data hold 300,000 to 350,000 distinct CDR3 sequences, with 65% observed a single time. Sequencing was done on a sample of peripheral blood. The receptors originated from a man aged 35 to 55 with primary liver carcinoma and hepatitis B virus infection. The CDR3 runs from the conserved cysteine through the conserved F or W. D genes are given only for firm matches. Where a row states a size, it is once, few, many or the class of an expanded clone; other rows omit it.

CDR3 protein: CVSSLDLIIYNEQLF; CDR3 DNA: TGTGTCAGCAGCTTAGATCTCATAATTTACAATGAGCAGTTATTC; D gene: -; V gene: TRBV11-2; clone size: once; J gene: TRBJ2-1
CDR3 protein: CAAVPGQGPNTEAFF; CDR3 DNA: TGTGCCGCAGTCCCGGGACAGGGGCCGAACACTGAAGCTTTCTTT; D gene: TRBD1; V gene: TRBV6-1; clone size: few; J gene: TRBJ1-1
CDR3 protein: CASSVKAGGSYEQYF; CDR3 DNA: TGTGCTAGCAGCGTAAAAGCGGGGGGGTCCTACGAGCAGTACTTC; D gene: TRBD2; V gene: TRBV9; clone size: -; J gene: TRBJ2-7
CDR3 protein: CASSSGTSGSSYEQYF; CDR3 DNA: TGTGCCAGCAGCTCCGGGACTAGCGGTAGCTCTTACGAGCAGTACTTC; D gene: TRBD2; V gene: TRBV11-2; clone size: once; J gene: TRBJ2-7
CDR3 protein: CASSFLARTSGSYNEQLF; CDR3 DNA: TGTGCCAGCAGCTTCCTTGCCAGGACTAGCGGGAGCTACAATGAGCAGCTCTTC; D gene: TRBD2; V gene: TRBV11-2; clone size: -; J gene: TRBJ2-1
CDR3 protein: CASSLELAGGIQETQYF; CDR3 DNA: TGTGCCAGCAGCTTAGAACTAGCGGGAGGGATCCAAGAGACCCAGTACTTC; D gene: TRBD2; V gene: TRBV11-2; clone size: many; J gene: TRBJ2-5
CDR3 protein: CATLRLGQETQYF; CDR3 DNA: TGTGCCACCCTAAGGCTTGGGCAAGAGACCCAGTACTTC; D gene: -; V gene: TRBV6-2/TRBV6-3; clone size: -; J gene: TRBJ2-5
CDR3 protein: CASSIAVDSQTQYF; CDR3 DNA: TGTGCCAGCTCCATAGCGGTAGACTCACAGACCCAGTACTTC; D gene: -; V gene: TRBV6-1; clone size: -; J gene: TRBJ2-5
CDR3 protein: CVISEPGGWGYTEAFF; CDR3 DNA: TGTGTCATCAGTGAGCCGGGAGGGTGGGGGTACACTGAAGCTTTCTTT; D gene: -; V gene: TRBV10-3; clone size: -; J gene: TRBJ1-1
CDR3 protein: CASGEDWSDTQYF; CDR3 DNA: TGTGCCAGCGGCGAGGATTGGTCAGATACGCAGTATTTT; D gene: -; V gene: TRBV6-1; clone size: -; J gene: TRBJ2-3
CDR3 protein: CASSLAGSEIYEQYF; CDR3 DNA: TGTGCCAGCAGCTTGGCAGGGTCCGAAATCTACGAGCAGTACTTC; D gene: -; V gene: TRBV5-5; clone size: few; J gene: TRBJ2-7
CDR3 protein: CAWSVMVSTPYEQYF; CDR3 DNA: TGTGCCTGGAGTGTAATGGTCAGCACTCCCTACGAGCAGTACTTC; D gene: -; V gene: TRBV30; clone size: -; J gene: TRBJ2-7
CDR3 protein: CASSPARYLQETQYF; CDR3 DNA: TGTGCCAGCAGTCCTGCTAGGTATCTACAAGAGACCCAGTACTTC; D gene: -; V gene: TRBV11-2; clone size: -; J gene: TRBJ2-5